The next 21 T cell receptor beta chains were all read from a single sample in a study of blood T cells in healthy people across ages. With a J-beta primer mix and a sample-barcoded 5' primer, a second PCR ran 7 to 11 cycles. TCRdb reprocessed the 5' RACE reads with MiXCR, giving one entry per CDR3 protein. The sample consists of 1,300,000 or so distinct CDR3 sequences, approximately 60% of them appearing once. The specimen was blood. The receptor source for this set is a man aged 18 to 30 in good health.

This clonotype was recorded at least ten times. The genes are TRBV7-9 and TRBJ2-7; D ambiguous. V shed 1 base and J shed 5 bases, with 9 bases lying between them. Germline CDR1 SEHNR, CDR2 FQNEAQ (reference sequence). This CDR3 comprises 13 residues. The CDR3 nucleotides read TGTGCCAGCAGCTTAGGGTCAGGTAACGAGCAGTACTTC. Its translation is CASSLGSGNEQYF.

With respect to this clonotype: One end of the junction does not line up with germline, which may come from a read error. The CDR3 region is CASSQGVSRERLSYNEQFF. The CDR3 DNA follows: TGTGCCAGTAGCCAGGGAGTATCACGGGAGAGGCTCTCCTACAATGAGCAGTTCTTC. V gene TRBV14 combines with J gene TRBJ2-1; a possible D gene is TRBD2 (6 bases). The CDR3 is 19 residues long. Germline-derived CDR1 and CDR2 are SGHDN and FVKESK.

The chain has TRBV29-1 and TRBJ2-5; 7 bases line up with TRBD1. The J call is doubtful: the DNA matches TRBJ2-7 better. Germline CDR1 reads SQVTM; CDR2 reads ANQGSEA. The CDR3 contains 13 residues. The CDR3 region has the DNA TGCAGCGTGTCACAGGGGCTCGGGTACGAGCAGTACTTC. It translates to CSVSQGLGYEQYF.

The chain joins TRBV9 to TRBJ1-6; D is possibly TRBD1 (6 bases). The germline CDR1 and CDR2 sequences are SGDLS and YYNGEE. Trimming removed 6 bases at V and 10 bases at J, with 8 bases between. The CDR3 runs 11 residues. CDR3 nucleotide sequence: TGTGCCAGCATCGGACAGTCACCCCTCCACTTT. Protein: CASIGQSPLHF.

The chain uses TRBV7-4 and TRBJ2-1; D is unresolved. The germline V and J ends were trimmed by 3 bases and 5 bases, with 11 bases remaining between them. There are 14 residues in the CDR3. Germline loops: CDR1 SGHVT, CDR2 SQSDAQ. The chain's CDR3 is CASSLMNRDNEQFF. The CDR3 DNA follows: TGTGCCAGCAGCTTGATGAACCGGGACAATGAGCAGTTCTTC.

This clonotype was found a few times. This sequence joins TRBV29-1 and TRBJ1-1; perhaps TRBD1 as D (5 bases). CDR3 length equals 14 residues. Germline assignment: CDR1 SQVTM and CDR2 ANQGSEA. The germline V and J ends were trimmed by 4 bases and 0 bases, with 12 bases remaining between them. DNA of the CDR3: TGCAGCGTTGCTGTGGGGGGGATGAACACTGAAGCTTTCTTT. Protein product: CSVAVGGMNTEAFF. Full variable domain (remainder filled in from reference TRBV29-1 and TRBJ1-1): SAVISQKPSRDICQRGTSLTIQCQVDSQVTMMFWYRQQPGQSLTLIATANQGSEATYESGFVIDKFPISRPNLTFSTLTVSNMSPEDSSIYLCSVAVGGMNTEAFFGQGTRLTVV.

The genes are TRBV20-1 and TRBJ2-7, with D perhaps matching TRBD2 (5 bases). Trimming removed 3 bases at V and 2 bases at J, with 14 bases between. This CDR3 is built from 14 residues. Germline V gene lookup returns CDR1 DFQATT and CDR2 SNEGSKA (reference sequence). Here the CDR3 reads CSASGASWPYEQYF. The CDR3 bases are TGCAGTGCTAGTGGCGCTAGCTGGCCCTACGAGCAGTACTTC.

A few counts support this clonotype. The V gene is TRBV3-1, the J gene TRBJ2-7, with D perhaps TRBD2 (6 bases). Trimming took off 0 bases at V and 3 bases at J, with 12 bases between the two ends. The CDR3 contains 15 residues. Germline V gene data show CDR1 as LGHDT and CDR2 as YNNKEL (reference sequence). The chain's CDR3 is CASSQDLAALYEQYF. CDR3 nucleotides: TGTGCCAGCAGCCAAGATTTAGCGGCCCTCTACGAGCAGTACTTC.

V and J are TRBV4-1 and TRBJ2-7; the D gene is possibly TRBD2 (6 bases). CDR1 and CDR2 from the germline V gene are MGHRA and YSYEKL. This CDR3 has 14 residues. Trimming took off 0 bases at V and 6 bases at J, with 12 bases between the two ends. The CDR3 sequence is CASSQERGVGEQYF. The DNA of the CDR3 is TGCGCCAGCAGCCAAGAGCGGGGAGTTGGCGAGCAGTACTTC.

The chain employs TRBV5-1 and TRBJ2-5; TRBD1 matches at 7 bases. V was pared by 4 bases and J by 0 bases, with 12 bases of the junction left unmatched. Looked up from germline, CDR1 is SGHRS and CDR2 is YFSETQ. The CDR3 has 17 residues. The CDR3 sequence: CASSRNTGDGDQETQYF. The CDR3 bases are TGCGCCAGCAGCCGGAACACAGGGGACGGTGACCAAGAGACCCAGTACTTC.

J is TRBJ2-1 and V is TRBV9, with 11 bases that match TRBD2. CDR3 length: 18 amino acids. V lost 1 base to trimming and J lost 10 bases; unmatched junction nucleotides: 16. The germline V gene has CDR1 SGDLS and CDR2 YYNGEE. DNA of the CDR3: TGTGCCAGCAGCGTACCACCCGTACTAGCGGGAGTGGGTAGGGAGCAGTTCTTC. Protein product: CASSVPPVLAGVGREQFF.

This clonotype was counted between two and nine times. The chain recombines TRBV25-1 with TRBJ2-1; 15 bases fit TRBD2. After removal of 5 bases from V and 10 bases from J, the junction contained 12 bases not matched to a gene. Germline lookup yields CDR1 MGHDK and CDR2 SYGVNS. The CDR3 covers 17 residues. CDR3 region: CASSPGTSGRTLDEQFF. In DNA, the CDR3 is TGTGCCAGCAGTCCCGGGACTAGCGGGAGGACTCTCGACGAGCAGTTCTTC.

CDR3 residues: CASSLDWERGGRETQYF. The CDR3 DNA reads as TGTGCCAGCAGCTTAGATTGGGAGCGGGGGGGCCGCGAGACCCAGTACTTC. V gene TRBV11-2 combines with J gene TRBJ2-5; TRBD2 matches 10 bases. After removal of 0 bases from V and 5 bases from J, the junction contained 9 bases not matched to a gene. The CDR3 spans 17 residues. Germline lookup yields CDR1 SGHAT and CDR2 FQNNGV.

The rearrangement links TRBV7-8 to TRBJ2-1; TRBD1 matches 9 bases. Per the germline V gene, CDR1 is SGHVS and CDR2 is FQNEAQ. The CDR3 is 15 residues long. Unmatched junction bases numbered 9, after V lost 4 bases and J lost 8 bases. The CDR3 nucleotides read TGTGCCAGCAGCTCTCGGGACAGGGCTATCGATGAGCAGTTCTTC. Translated: CASSSRDRAIDEQFF.

This clonotype was detected a few times. V and J are TRBV12-3 or TRBV12-4 and TRBJ2-5, with 7 bases matching TRBD2. The better agreement between TRBJ2-7 and the DNA end casts doubt on the J call. CDR3 length: 17 residues. CDR3 sequence (DNA): TGTGCCAGCGGGGGAGGGAACGAACTAGCGACTCCCTACGAGCAGTACTTC. Translating gives CASGGGNELATPYEQYF.

The chain carries TRBV4-3 and TRBJ1-1; no reliable D call. In germline, CDR1 is LGHNA, CDR2 YSLEER. The CDR3 consists of 15 residues. The V gene lost 0 bases and the J gene lost 0 bases, with 8 bases spanning the gap. CDR3 protein: CASSQEYRMNTEAFF. CDR3 coding DNA: TGCGCCAGCAGCCAAGAGTACAGAATGAACACTGAAGCTTTCTTT.

The rearrangement links TRBV2 to TRBJ1-1; TRBD1 is a possible D gene (6 bases). This CDR3 spans 12 amino acids. The germline V gene encodes CDR1 SNHLY and CDR2 FYNNEI. Trimming left V 7 bases short and J 10 bases short, with 16 bases between. The CDR3 loop is CASTSGVGGAFF. The DNA for the CDR3 is TGTGCCAGCACGTCAGGGGTAGGGGGAGCTTTCTTT. The variable domain in full, with the rest retrieved from reference TRBV2 and TRBJ1-1, is EPEVTQTPSHQVTQMGQEVILRCVPISNHLYFYWYRQILGQKVEFLVSFYNNEISEKSEIFDDQFSVERPDGSNFTLKIRSTKLEDSAMYFCASTSGVGGAFFGQGTRLTVV.

This clonotype was observed a handful of times. The chain couples TRBV30 to TRBJ1-1; D is unresolved. The V and J ends lost 5 bases and 3 bases respectively, with 13 bases between them. The CDR3 loop spans 13 amino acids. Germline-derived CDR1 and CDR2 are GTSNPN and SVGIG (reference sequence). The CDR3 DNA sequence: TGTGCCTGGGGGCCGGAGTTGTACACTGAAGCTTTCTTT. This sequence encodes CAWGPELYTEAFF.

J is TRBJ2-1 and V is TRBV6-5; 9 nucleotides line up with TRBD2. The end of the DNA is better explained by TRBJ2-7, so the J call may be wrong. The germline CDR1 and CDR2 sequences are MNHEY and SVGAGI. This CDR3 has 13 residues. DNA for the CDR3: TGTGCCTGCGCGGAGGGACTAGCCTTCGAGCAGTACTTC. It specifies CACAEGLAFEQYF.

This sequence joins TRBV6-5 and TRBJ2-5; the D gene is possibly TRBD1 (5 bases). Germline CDR1 reads MNHEY; CDR2 reads SVGAGI. The germline V and J ends were trimmed by 2 bases and 4 bases, with 20 bases remaining between them. The CDR3 is made up of 17 amino acids. The CDR3 DNA follows: TGTGCCAGCAGTTACACCACGGGTTACAGGAACCCAGAGACCCAGTACTTC. Residues: CASSYTTGYRNPETQYF.

The CDR3 loop is CSAAGGRTDTQYF. The CDR3 bases are TGCAGTGCCGCGGGAGGGAGGACAGATACGCAGTATTTT. J is TRBJ2-3 and V is TRBV20-1; 9 positions agree with TRBD2. With V trimmed by 6 bases and J by 3 bases, 4 bases remained unmatched. CDR3 length equals 13 residues. From germline, CDR1 is DFQATT and CDR2 SNEGSKA (reference sequence).